The sequence of this TCR beta chain was determined in a study of blood T cell repertoires in COVID-19. Profiling relied on immunoSEQ multiplex PCR, and the TCRdb table lists in-frame clones only, not all of them. This sample carries a few hundred thousand clones, about 90% of them seen once, and the ten largest clones take 2.1%. The CDR3 is 15 residues long. The V segment lost 0 bases and the J segment 4 bases; nucleotides outside the gene matches: 5. The germline CDR1 and CDR2 sequences are SGDLS and YYNGEE. Sequenced input: peripheral blood. The source of this sequence is a woman between 55 and 75 years old with COVID-19, enrolled during active disease. The chain combines TRBV9 with TRBJ1-1, with 8 positions matching TRBD1. The chain's CDR3 is CASSVGAGGVTEAFF. The CDR3 region has the DNA TGTGCCAGCAGCGTAGGTGCAGGGGGCGTCACTGAAGCTTTCTTT.